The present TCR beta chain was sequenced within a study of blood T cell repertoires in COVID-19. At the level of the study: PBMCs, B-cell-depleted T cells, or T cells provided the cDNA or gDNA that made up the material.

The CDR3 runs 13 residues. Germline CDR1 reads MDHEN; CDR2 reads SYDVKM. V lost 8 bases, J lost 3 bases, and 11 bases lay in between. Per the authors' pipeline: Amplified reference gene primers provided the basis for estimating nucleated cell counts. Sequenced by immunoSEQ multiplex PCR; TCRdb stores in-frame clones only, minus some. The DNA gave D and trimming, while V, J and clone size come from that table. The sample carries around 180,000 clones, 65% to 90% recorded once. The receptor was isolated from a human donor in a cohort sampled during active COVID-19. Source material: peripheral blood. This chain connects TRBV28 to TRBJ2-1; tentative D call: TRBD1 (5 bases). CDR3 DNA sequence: TGTGCCAGCCTCTCGGACAACTACAATGAGCAGTTCTTC. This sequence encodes CASLSDNYNEQFF.